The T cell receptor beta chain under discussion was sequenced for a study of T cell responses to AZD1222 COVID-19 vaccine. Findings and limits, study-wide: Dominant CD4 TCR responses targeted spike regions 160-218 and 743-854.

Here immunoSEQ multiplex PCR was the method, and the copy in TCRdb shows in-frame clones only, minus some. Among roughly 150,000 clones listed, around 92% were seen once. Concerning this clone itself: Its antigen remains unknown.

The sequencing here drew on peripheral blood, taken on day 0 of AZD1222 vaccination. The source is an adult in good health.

Here the CDR3 reads CASSRGTANNEKLFF. In DNA, the CDR3 is TGCGCCAGCAGCCGGGGGACAGCAAATAATGAAAAACTGTTTTTT. The rearrangement joins TRBV4-3 to TRBJ1-4, with TRBD1 identical over 7 bases. The CDR3 runs 15 residues. Germline CDR1 and CDR2: LGHNA and YSLEER. Trimming removed 4 bases from V and 4 bases from J; junction bases left unmatched: 6.